This T cell receptor beta chain is drawn from a study (dated by TCRdb to between 2014 and 2016). For context, the study as a whole: The study tested whether tumor-infiltrating Tregs in breast cancer are recruited from blood Tregs or converted in situ from other CD4+ T cell subsets. Results and caveats for the whole study, not just this receptor: The greatest overlap of tumor-infiltrating Treg TCR alpha and beta sequences was with tumor naive CD4+ T cells, followed next by blood naive CD4+ T cells. The larger-cohort validation was restricted to a single TCR beta V-J rearrangement rather than whole repertoires. The TCR gene usage of tumor memory CD4+ T cells clustered together with blood and lymph node memory CD4+ cells and with lymph node naive CD4+ cells.

The memory CD4+ T cell population was isolated based on a CD4+CD45RO+CD25- phenotype. Tregs, naive and memory CD4+ T cells from tumor, blood and ipsilateral draining lymph nodes of five breast cancer patients underwent full-length TCR alpha and beta sequencing. Tumor tissue and lymph nodes obtained from ipsilateral axillary dissection were perfused with PBS, minced and then digested with collagenase I and hyaluronidase. Ficoll density gradient centrifugation was used to isolate mononuclear cells from either lymph nodes or 50 to 65 ml of peripheral blood. Sorted cell populations were confirmed by FACS to exceed 90% purity. Turning to this clonotype: There is no known antigen for this receptor. The sample holds no much larger clone one base away, and base qualities are not on file.

Looking up the germline V gene yields CDR1 SGHTA and CDR2 FQGTGA. The CDR3 goes from the cysteine to the phenylalanine over 13 residues. The CDR3 DNA has 39 bases and is translated from base 1. V has 8 bases trimmed and J has 6 bases trimmed; junction bases matching no gene number 5. Amplification of full-length TCR variable regions was done by 5' RACE PCR using constant-region reverse primers, and this step was followed by semi-nested PCR with Nested Universal Primer A. The ReliaPrep RNA Cell Miniprep System was used to extract total RNA, which was then reverse transcribed into 5'RACE-ready cDNA with the SMARTer RACE 5'/3' Kit. Multiplex adaptors were used to barcode the full-length TCR alpha and beta libraries, which were then sequenced on an Illumina MiSeq. The authors' analysis ran thus. For each of nine subset-tissue groups, sequencing data from the five patients were pooled, and the groups were then compared using unsupervised clustering of TCR gene usage. The Morisita-Horn index was used to calculate repertoire similarity, with shared sequences weighted by how much each contributed to each repertoire. TCRdb redid the processing of the public reads, applying fastp at Q25 and MiXCR, and retained in-frame beta chains. Records with the same CDR3 protein are collapsed into one entry carrying the most frequent genes and DNA. TCRdb, not the authors, supplied the V and J calls. The sample table contains roughly 69,000 distinct CDR3 sequences; only one count was recorded for roughly 22% of them. The ten largest clones add up to 2.5% to 3% of the sample.

Rearrangement joined TRBV7-3 to TRBJ2-1, and 9 junction bases match TRBD2. This TCR was recovered from a female donor with breast cancer. Sequencing used memory CD4+ T cells sorted from a lymph node. According to the study, the label for this sample's cell subset or site signals: memory CD4+ T cells, CD4+CD45RO+CD25-. The DNA reads TGTGCCAGCGGGACTAGCAGGGGCAATGAGCAGTTCTTC. Its protein reads: CASGTSRGNEQFF.